These 9 T cell receptor beta chains came from one sample sequenced in a study of glioma-infiltrating T cells. Using RNA template, CDR3s of TCR alpha and beta were amplified with iRepertoire arm-PCR. TCRdb itself ran the multiplex PCR reads through MiXCR, one entry per CDR3 protein. The sample lists a few hundred thousand distinct CDR3 sequences; roughly two fifths were seen once. Sequences were obtained from glioma tissue, nonneoplastic brain tissue, or PBMCs (not recorded which). The receptors shown here come from a human donor with low-grade glioma or glioblastoma, undergoing nonglioma brain surgery, or in good health (not recorded which).

V is TRBV28 and J is TRBJ2-5; D unresolved. The length of the CDR3 is 15 residues. The ends were cut back, 6 bases at V and 3 bases at J, with 17 bases in the middle. The germline V gene encodes CDR1 MDHEN and CDR2 SYDVKM. CDR3 in amino acids: CASSPRTAVKETQYF. CDR3 bases: TGTGCCAGCAGCCCCCGGACGGCCGTCAAAGAGACCCAGTACTTC.

This clonotype was counted between two and nine times. This sequence joins TRBV2 and TRBJ1-6, with 10 nucleotides matching TRBD1. V lost 4 bases, J lost 6 bases, and 0 bases stayed unmatched. Germline lookup yields CDR1 SNHLY and CDR2 FYNNEI. This CDR3 is built from 14 residues. CDR3 residues: CASSGTGGNSPLHF. The DNA for the CDR3 is TGTGCCAGCAGTGGGACAGGGGGTAATTCACCCCTCCACTTT.

This clonotype has ten or more counts. The genes are TRBV27 and TRBJ2-3; 7 bases line up with TRBD2. Trimming took 3 bases from V and 0 from J; bases not matched to a gene: 3. The CDR3 covers 15 residues. In germline, CDR1 is MNHEY, CDR2 SMNVEV (reference sequence). The chain's CDR3 is CASSLRSGSTDTQYF. The CDR3 DNA sequence: TGTGCCAGCAGTTTGCGTAGCGGGAGCACAGATACGCAGTATTTT.

Worth noting for this clonotype: A much more abundant neighbour one base away suggests this may be a read error. The chain carries TRBV6-2 or TRBV6-3 and TRBJ2-7; D perhaps matches TRBD2 (7 bases). From germline, CDR1 is MNHEY and CDR2 SVGEGT. The V gene lost 9 bases and the J gene lost 4 bases, with 19 bases spanning the gap. The CDR3 covers 14 residues. The CDR3 protein is CARGGRDTLYEQYF. The CDR3 bases are TGTGCCAGGGGGGGGCGGGACACTCTATACGAGCAGTACTTC.

V gene TRBV6-1 combines with J gene TRBJ2-7; 9 positions agree with TRBD2. Germline assignment: CDR1 MNHNS and CDR2 SASEGT. V shed 6 bases, J shed 3 bases, and the junction held 9 bases outside the gene matches. The CDR3 is made up of 15 amino acids. The CDR3 DNA is TGTGCCAGCAGCCTAGCGGGAAGGGGGGTCTACGAGCAGTACTTC. Protein sequence: CASSLAGRGVYEQYF.

This clonotype was found many times. CDR3 in DNA: TGTGCCAGCAGTATACAGCAGTTTGATGACGAGCAGTACTTC. This codes for CASSIQQFDDEQYF. The genes are TRBV25-1 and TRBJ2-7; D remains unclear. The CDR3 consists of 14 residues. Germline V CDR1 and CDR2: MGHDK, SYGVNS. V was trimmed by 5 bases and J by 5 bases, leaving 16 bases between them.

The chain combines TRBV27 with TRBJ2-7; D unclear. Per the germline V gene, CDR1 is MNHEY and CDR2 is SMNVEV (reference sequence). Trimming removed 1 base at V and 4 bases at J, with 14 bases between. The CDR3 length is 15 residues. CDR3 DNA: TGTGCCAGCAGTTTATATGTGGGAAGCTCTTACGAGCAGTACTTC. This translates into CASSLYVGSSYEQYF.

This clonotype was counted between two and nine times. The chain employs TRBV12-3 or TRBV12-4 and TRBJ1-1; no definite D call. This CDR3 is 13 amino acids long. The germline V and J ends were trimmed by 5 bases and 5 bases, with 12 bases remaining between them. The CDR3 coding sequence is TGTGCCAGCAGTCCGCATGAGGGAACTGAAGCTTTCTTT. Amino acids: CASSPHEGTEAFF.

This clonotype was detected only a few times. The chain combines TRBV20-1 with TRBJ2-7, with 7 bases that match TRBD2. V lost 1 base and J lost 3; bases outside the gene matches: 3. Per germline, CDR1 DFQATT and CDR2 SNEGSKA (reference sequence). This CDR3 has 13 residues. The chain's CDR3 is CSARVTSVYEQYF. CDR3 bases: TGCAGTGCTAGAGTAACTAGCGTCTACGAGCAGTACTTC.